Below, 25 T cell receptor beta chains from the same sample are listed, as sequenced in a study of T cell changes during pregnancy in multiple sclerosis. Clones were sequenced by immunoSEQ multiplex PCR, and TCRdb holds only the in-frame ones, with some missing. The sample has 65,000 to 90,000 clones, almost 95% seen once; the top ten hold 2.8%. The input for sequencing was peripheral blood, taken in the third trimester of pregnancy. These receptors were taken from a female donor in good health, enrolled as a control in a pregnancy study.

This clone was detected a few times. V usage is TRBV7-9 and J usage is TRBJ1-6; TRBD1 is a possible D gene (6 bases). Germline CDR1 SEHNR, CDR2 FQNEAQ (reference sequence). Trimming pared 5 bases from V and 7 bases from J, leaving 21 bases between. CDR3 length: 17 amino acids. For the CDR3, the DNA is TGTGCCAGCAGCAGATCGACAGGCTTTACGGCCAATTCACCCCTCCACTTT. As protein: CASSRSTGFTANSPLHF.

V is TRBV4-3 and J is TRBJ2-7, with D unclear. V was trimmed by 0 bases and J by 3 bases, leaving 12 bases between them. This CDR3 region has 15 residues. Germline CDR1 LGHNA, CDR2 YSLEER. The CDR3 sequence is CASSQDARLGYEQYF. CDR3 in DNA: TGCGCCAGCAGCCAAGATGCGCGGTTGGGCTACGAGCAGTACTTC.

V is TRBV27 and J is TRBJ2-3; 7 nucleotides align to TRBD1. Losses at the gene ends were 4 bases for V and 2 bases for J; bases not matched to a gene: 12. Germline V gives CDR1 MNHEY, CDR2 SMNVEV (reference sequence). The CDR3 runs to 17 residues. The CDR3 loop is CASSSLPGQKVTDTQYF. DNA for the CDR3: TGTGCCAGCAGTTCCCTCCCGGGACAGAAGGTCACAGATACGCAGTATTTT.

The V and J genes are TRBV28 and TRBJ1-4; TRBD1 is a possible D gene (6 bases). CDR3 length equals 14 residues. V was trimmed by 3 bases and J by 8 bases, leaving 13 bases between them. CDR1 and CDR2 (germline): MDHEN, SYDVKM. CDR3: CASSFQGFWEKLFF. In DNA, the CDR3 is TGTGCCAGCAGTTTCCAGGGGTTTTGGGAAAAACTGTTTTTT.

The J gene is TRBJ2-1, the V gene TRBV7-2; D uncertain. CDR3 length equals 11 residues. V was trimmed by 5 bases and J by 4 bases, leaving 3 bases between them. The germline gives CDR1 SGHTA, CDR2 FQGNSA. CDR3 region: CASSPYNEQFF. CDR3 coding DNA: TGTGCCAGCAGCCCTTACAATGAGCAGTTCTTC.

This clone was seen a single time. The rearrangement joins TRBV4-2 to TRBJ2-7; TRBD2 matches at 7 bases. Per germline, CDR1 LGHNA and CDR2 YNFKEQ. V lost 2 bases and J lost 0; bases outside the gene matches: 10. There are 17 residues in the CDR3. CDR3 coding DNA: TGTGCCAGCAGCCAAACCCGGTTGCGGGAGAACTCCTACGAGCAGTACTTC. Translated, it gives CASSQTRLRENSYEQYF.

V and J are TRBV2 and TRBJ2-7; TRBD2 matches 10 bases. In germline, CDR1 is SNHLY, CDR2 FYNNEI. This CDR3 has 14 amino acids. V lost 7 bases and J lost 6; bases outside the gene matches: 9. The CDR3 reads CASNGASGSGEQYF. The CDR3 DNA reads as TGTGCCAGCAACGGGGCTAGCGGGAGCGGCGAGCAGTACTTC.

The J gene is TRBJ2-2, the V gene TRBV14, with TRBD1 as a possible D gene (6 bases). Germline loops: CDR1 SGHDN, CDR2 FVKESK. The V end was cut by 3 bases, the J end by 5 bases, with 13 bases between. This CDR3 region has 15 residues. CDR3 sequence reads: CASSHMDRWTGELFF. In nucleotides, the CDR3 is TGTGCCAGCAGCCATATGGACAGATGGACCGGGGAGCTGTTTTTT.

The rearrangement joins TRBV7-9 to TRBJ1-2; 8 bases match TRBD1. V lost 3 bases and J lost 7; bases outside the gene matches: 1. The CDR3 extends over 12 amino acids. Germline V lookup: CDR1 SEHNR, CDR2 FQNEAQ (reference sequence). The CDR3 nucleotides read TGTGCCAGCAGCTTTGGGACAGGTGGCTACACCTTC. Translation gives CASSFGTGGYTF. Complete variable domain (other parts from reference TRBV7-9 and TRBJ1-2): DTGVSQNPRHKITKRGQNVTFRCDPISEHNRLYWYRQTLGQGPEFLTYFQNEAQLEKSRLLSDRFSAERPKGSFSTLEIQRTEQGDSAMYLCASSFGTGGYTFGSGTRLTVV.

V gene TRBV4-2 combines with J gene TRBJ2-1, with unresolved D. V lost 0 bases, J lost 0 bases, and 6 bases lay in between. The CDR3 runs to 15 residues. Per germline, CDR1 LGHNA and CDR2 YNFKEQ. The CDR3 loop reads CASSQEASSYNEQFF. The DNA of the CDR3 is TGTGCCAGCAGCCAAGAGGCCAGCTCCTACAATGAGCAGTTCTTC.

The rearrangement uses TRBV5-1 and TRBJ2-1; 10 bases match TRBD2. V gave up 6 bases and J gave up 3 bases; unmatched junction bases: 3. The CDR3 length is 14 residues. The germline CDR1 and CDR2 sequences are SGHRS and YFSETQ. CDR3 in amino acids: CASTGTSDYNEQFF. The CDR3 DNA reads TGCGCCAGCACCGGGACTAGCGACTACAATGAGCAGTTCTTC.

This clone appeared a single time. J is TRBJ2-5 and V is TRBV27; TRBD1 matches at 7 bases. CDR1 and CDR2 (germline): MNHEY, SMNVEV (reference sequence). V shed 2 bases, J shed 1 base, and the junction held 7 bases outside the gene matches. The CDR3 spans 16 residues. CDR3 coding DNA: TGTGCCAGCAGTTTAGCCTTACAGGGGCTCCAAGAGACCCAGTACTTC. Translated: CASSLALQGLQETQYF.

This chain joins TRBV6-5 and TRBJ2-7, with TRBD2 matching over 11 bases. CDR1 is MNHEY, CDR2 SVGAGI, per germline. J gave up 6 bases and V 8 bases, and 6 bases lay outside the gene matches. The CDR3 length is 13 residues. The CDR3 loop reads CASGSGGAGEQYF. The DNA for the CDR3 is TGTGCCAGCGGTAGCGGGGGGGCAGGCGAGCAGTACTTC.

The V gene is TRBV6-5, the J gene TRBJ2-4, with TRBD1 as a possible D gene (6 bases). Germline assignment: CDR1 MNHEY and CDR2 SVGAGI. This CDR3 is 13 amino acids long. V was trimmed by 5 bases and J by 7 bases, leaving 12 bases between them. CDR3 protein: CASSRDRQNIQYF. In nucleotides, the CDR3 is TGTGCCAGCAGTAGAGACAGGCAGAACATTCAGTACTTC.

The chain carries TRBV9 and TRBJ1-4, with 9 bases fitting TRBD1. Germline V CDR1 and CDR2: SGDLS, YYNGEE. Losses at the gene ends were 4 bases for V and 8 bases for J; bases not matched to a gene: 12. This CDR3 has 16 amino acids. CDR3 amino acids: CASSPGVTGGGEKLFF. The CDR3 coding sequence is TGTGCCAGCAGCCCAGGGGTGACAGGGGGTGGAGAAAAACTGTTTTTT.

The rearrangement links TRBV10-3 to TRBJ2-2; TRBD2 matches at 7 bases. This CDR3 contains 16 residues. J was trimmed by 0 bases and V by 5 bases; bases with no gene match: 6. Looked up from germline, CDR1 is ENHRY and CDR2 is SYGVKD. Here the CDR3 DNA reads TGTGCCATCAGTAAAACTAGCGCCACGAACACCGGGGAGCTGTTTTTT. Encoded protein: CAISKTSATNTGELFF.

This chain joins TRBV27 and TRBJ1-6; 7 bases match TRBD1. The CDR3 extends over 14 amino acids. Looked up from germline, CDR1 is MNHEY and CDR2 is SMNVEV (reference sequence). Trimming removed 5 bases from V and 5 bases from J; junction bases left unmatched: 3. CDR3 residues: CASSPGTDNSPLHF. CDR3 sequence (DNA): TGTGCCAGCAGTCCCGGGACAGATAATTCACCCCTCCACTTT.

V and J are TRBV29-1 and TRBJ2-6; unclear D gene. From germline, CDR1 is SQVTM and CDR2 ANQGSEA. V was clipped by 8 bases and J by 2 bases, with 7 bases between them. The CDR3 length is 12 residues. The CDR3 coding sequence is TGCAGCTCCTTAGCTGGGGCCAACGTCCTGACTTTC. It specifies CSSLAGANVLTF.

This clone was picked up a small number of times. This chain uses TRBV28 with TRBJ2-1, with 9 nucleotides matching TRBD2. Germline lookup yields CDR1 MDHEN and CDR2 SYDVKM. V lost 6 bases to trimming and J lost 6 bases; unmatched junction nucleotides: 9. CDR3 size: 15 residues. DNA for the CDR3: TGTGCCAGCAGCCCCGGGACTAGCAGTATCAATGAGCAGTTCTTC. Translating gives CASSPGTSSINEQFF.

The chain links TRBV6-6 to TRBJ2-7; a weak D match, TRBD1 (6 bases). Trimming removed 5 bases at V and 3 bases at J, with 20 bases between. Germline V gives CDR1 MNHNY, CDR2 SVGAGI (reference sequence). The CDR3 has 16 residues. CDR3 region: CASSNVPGVDNYEQYF. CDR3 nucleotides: TGTGCCAGCAGTAACGTCCCAGGGGTGGATAACTACGAGCAGTACTTC.

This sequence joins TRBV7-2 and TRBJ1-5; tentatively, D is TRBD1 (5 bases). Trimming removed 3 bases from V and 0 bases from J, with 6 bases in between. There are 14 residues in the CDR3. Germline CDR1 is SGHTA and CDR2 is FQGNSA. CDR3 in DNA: TGTGCCAGCAGCTTTACAGGTAGCAATCAGCCCCAGCATTTT. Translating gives CASSFTGSNQPQHF.

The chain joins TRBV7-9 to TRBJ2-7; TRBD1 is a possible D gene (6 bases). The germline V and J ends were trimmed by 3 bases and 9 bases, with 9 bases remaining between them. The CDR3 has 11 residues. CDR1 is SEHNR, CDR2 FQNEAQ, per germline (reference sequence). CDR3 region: CASSLMTGQYF. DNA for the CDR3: TGTGCCAGCAGCTTGATGACAGGGCAGTACTTC.

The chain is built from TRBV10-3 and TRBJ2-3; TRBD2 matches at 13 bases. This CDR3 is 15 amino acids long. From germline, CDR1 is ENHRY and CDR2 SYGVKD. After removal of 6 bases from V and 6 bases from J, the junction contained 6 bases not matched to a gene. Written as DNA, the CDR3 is TGTGCCATCAGCCGGACTAGCGGGAGTTCGGATACGCAGTATTTT. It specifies CAISRTSGSSDTQYF.

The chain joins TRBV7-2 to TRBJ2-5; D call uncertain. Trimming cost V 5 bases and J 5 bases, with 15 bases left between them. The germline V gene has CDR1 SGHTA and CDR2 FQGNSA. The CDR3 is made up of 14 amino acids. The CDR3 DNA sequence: TGTGCCAGCAGCCCTCGAGTCCTCCTGGAGACCCAGTACTTC. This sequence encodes CASSPRVLLETQYF.

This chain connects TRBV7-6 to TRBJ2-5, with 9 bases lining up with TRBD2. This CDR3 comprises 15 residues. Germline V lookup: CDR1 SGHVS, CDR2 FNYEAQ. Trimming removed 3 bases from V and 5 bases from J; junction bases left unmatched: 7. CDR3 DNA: TGTGCCAGCAGCTTGAGCGGGGGGCTAGGGGAGACCCAGTACTTC. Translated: CASSLSGGLGETQYF.